Shown below are 8 T cell receptor beta chains from a single sample sequenced in a study of T cell clones after liver transplantation. Here immunoSEQ multiplex PCR was the method, and the copy in TCRdb shows in-frame clones only, minus some. Of some 120,000 clones listed, approximately 90% are singletons. The specimen was CD4+ T cells from blood, collected 12 months after liver transplant. The receptors derive from a human patient who received a liver transplant. Among the T cells, some may be from the graft donor.

CDR3 coding DNA: TGTGCCAGCAGCTTGGTTCAGGGGGGTCTTCAGCCCCAGCATTTT. Amino acid sequence: CASSLVQGGLQPQHF. The chain uses TRBV5-5 and TRBJ1-5, with 7 bases lining up with TRBD1. Looked up from germline, CDR1 is SGHKS and CDR2 is YYEKEE (reference sequence). The CDR3 has 15 residues. The trim removed 0 bases at V and 6 bases at J, leaving 6 bases unmatched.

The chain combines TRBV9 with TRBJ2-2; D is unclear. The germline gives CDR1 SGDLS, CDR2 YYNGEE. V lost 3 bases, J lost 2 bases, and 5 bases lay in between. This CDR3 region has 13 residues. CDR3 protein: CASSDINTGELFF. In DNA form, the CDR3 reads TGTGCCAGCAGCGATATTAACACCGGGGAGCTGTTTTTT. Variable domain in full (rest from reference TRBV9 and TRBJ2-2): DSGVTQTPKHLITATGQRVTLRCSPRSGDLSVYWYQQSLDQGLQFLIQYYNGEERAKGNILERFSAQQFPDLHSELNLSSLELGDSALYFCASSDINTGELFFGEGSRLTVL.

The chain has TRBV29-1 and TRBJ2-7, with 13 bases identical to TRBD2. The germline V gene encodes CDR1 SQVTM and CDR2 ANQGSEA. The junction had 4 bases not matched to a gene; V was cut back by 7 bases and J by 4 bases. The CDR3 runs to 13 residues. CDR3 nucleotide sequence: TGCAGCGGAAGGACTAGCGGGAGTTACGAGCAGTACTTC. This codes for CSGRTSGSYEQYF.

J is TRBJ1-5 and V is TRBV5-8, with no clear D. V lost 0 bases and J 2 bases, leaving 9 bases between the germline ends. CDR1 is SGHTS, CDR2 YDEGEE, per germline. This CDR3 is built from 15 residues. In DNA, the CDR3 is TGTGCCAGCAGCTTGGGACTTCTAGGCAATCAGCCCCAGCATTTT. Amino acid sequence: CASSLGLLGNQPQHF.

The chain links TRBV11-3 to TRBJ2-7; 12 bases match TRBD1. Germline V lookup: CDR1 SGHNT, CDR2 YENEEA. The CDR3 is made up of 19 amino acids. The junction had 16 bases not matched to a gene; V was cut back by 7 bases and J by 0 bases. The CDR3 DNA is TGTGCCAGCACCCCTACACCGGGACAGGGGGCAAGAGGCTCCTACGAGCAGTACTTC. This codes for CASTPTPGQGARGSYEQYF.

This chain links TRBV7-8 with TRBJ2-7, with 7 bases fitting TRBD2. Trimming cost V 7 bases and J 3 bases; bases outside gene matches: 12. Looked up from germline, CDR1 is SGHVS and CDR2 is FQNEAQ. The CDR3 runs 15 residues. CDR3 region: CASTSPGASGYEQYF. CDR3 nucleotides: TGTGCCAGCACCTCACCCGGGGCTAGCGGCTACGAGCAGTACTTC.

The V gene is TRBV19, the J gene TRBJ2-7, with 13 bases lining up with TRBD2. Germline CDR1 and CDR2: LNHDA and SQIVND (reference sequence). The CDR3 consists of 16 residues. Germline trimming cut 4 bases from V and 9 bases from J; bases unmatched to any gene: 12. The CDR3 nucleotides are TGTGCCAGTAGTACAAGACTAGCGGGAGGACTTCGAATGCAGTACTTC. It is translated as CASSTRLAGGLRMQYF. Complete variable domain (other parts from reference TRBV19 and TRBJ2-7): DGGITQSPKYLFRKEGQNVTLSCEQNLNHDAMYWYRQDPGQGLRLIYYSQIVNDFQKGDIAEGYSVSREKKESFPLTVTSAQKNPTAFYLCASSTRLAGGLRMQYFGPGTRLTVT.

The genes are TRBV6-5 and TRBJ1-2; D is unclear. V gave up 7 bases and J gave up 8 bases, with 14 bases separating them. Germline V gene lookup returns CDR1 MNHEY and CDR2 SVGAGI. The length of the CDR3 is 12 residues. Here the CDR3 DNA reads TGTGCCAGCACTCCGAGAGGTTTCGGCTACACCTTC. Amino acid sequence: CASTPRGFGYTF.